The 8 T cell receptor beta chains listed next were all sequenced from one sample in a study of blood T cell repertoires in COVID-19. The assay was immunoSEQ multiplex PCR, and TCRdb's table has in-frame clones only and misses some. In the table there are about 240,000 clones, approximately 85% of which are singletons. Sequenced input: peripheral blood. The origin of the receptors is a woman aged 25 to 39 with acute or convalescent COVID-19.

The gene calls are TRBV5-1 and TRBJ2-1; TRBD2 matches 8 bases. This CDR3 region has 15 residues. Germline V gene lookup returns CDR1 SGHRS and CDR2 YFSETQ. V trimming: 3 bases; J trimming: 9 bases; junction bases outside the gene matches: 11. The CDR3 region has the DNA TGCGCCAGCAGCTCCACGGGACTAGGCTTCACTGAGCAGTTCTTC. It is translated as CASSSTGLGFTEQFF. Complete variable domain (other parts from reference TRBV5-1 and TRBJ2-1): KAGVTQTPRYLIKTRGQQVTLSCSPISGHRSVSWYQQTPGQGLQFLFEYFSETQRNKGNFPGRFSGRQFSNSRSEMNVSTLELGDSALYLCASSSTGLGFTEQFFGPGTRLTVL.

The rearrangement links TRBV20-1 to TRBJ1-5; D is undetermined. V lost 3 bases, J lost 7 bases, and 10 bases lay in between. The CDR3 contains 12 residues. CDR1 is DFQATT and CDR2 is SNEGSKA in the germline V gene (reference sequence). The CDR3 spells CSASTRNQPQHF. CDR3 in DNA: TGCAGTGCTAGTACGCGGAACCAGCCCCAGCATTTT.

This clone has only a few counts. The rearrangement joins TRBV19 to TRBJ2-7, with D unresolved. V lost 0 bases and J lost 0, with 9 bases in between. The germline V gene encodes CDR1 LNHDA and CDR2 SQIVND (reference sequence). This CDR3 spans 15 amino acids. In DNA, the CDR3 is TGTGCCAGTAGTATAGATCCCAGTCTCTCCTACGAGCAGTACTTC. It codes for CASSIDPSLSYEQYF.

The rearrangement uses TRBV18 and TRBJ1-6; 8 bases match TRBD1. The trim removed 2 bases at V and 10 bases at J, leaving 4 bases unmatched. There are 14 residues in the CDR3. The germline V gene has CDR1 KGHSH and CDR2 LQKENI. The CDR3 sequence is CASSPKTGVSPLHF. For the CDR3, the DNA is TGTGCCAGCTCACCAAAGACAGGGGTGTCACCCCTCCACTTT.

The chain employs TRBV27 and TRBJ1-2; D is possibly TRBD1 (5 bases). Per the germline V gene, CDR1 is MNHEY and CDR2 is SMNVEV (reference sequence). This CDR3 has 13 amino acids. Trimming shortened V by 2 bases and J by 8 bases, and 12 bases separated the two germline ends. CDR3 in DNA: TGTGCCAGCAGTTTAGGGGGGTCAGTCGGCTACACCTTC. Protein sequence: CASSLGGSVGYTF.

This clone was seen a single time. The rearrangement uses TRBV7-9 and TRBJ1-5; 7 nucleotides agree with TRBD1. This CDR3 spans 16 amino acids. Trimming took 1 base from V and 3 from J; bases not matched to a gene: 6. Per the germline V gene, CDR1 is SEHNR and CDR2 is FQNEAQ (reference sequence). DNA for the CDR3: TGTGCCAGCAGCTTAGGGACAGGACAGATCAATCAGCCCCAGCATTTT. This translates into CASSLGTGQINQPQHF.

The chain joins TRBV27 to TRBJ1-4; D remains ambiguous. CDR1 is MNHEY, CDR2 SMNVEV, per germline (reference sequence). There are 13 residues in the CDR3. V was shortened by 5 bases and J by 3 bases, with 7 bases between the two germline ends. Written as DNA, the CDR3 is TGTGCCAGCAGTCGGAGGTCTAATGAAAAACTGTTTTTT. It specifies CASSRRSNEKLFF.

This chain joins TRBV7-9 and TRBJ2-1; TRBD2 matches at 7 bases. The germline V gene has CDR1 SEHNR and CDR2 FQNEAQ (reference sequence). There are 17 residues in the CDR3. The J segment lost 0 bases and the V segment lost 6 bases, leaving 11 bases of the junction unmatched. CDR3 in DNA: TGTGCCAGCAGACCGTCCGGCGGCGGGAGCTCCTACAATGAGCAGTTCTTC. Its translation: CASRPSGGGSSYNEQFF.